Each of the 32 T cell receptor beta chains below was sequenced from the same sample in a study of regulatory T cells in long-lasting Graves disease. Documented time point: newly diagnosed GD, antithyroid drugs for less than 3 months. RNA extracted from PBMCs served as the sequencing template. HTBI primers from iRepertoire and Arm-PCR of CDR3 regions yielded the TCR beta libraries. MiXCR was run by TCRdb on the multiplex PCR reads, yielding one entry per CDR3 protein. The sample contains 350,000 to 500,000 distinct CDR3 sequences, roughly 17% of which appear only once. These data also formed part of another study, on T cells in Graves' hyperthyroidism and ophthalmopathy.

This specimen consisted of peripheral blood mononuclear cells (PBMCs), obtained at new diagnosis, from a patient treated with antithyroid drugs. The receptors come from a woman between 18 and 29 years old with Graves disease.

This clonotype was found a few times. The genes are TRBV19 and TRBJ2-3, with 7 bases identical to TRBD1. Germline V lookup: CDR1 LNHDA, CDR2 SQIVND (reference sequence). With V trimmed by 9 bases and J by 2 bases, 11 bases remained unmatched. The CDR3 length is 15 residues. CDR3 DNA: TGTGCCAGCAAACCTTTGGACAGGACCACAGATACGCAGTATTTT. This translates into CASKPLDRTTDTQYF.

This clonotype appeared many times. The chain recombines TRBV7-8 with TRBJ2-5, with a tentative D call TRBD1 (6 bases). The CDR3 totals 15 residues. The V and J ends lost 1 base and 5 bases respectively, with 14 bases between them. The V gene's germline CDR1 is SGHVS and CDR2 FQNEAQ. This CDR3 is CASSLVGTRYETQYF. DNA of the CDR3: TGTGCCAGCAGCTTAGTAGGGACACGCTACGAGACCCAGTACTTC.

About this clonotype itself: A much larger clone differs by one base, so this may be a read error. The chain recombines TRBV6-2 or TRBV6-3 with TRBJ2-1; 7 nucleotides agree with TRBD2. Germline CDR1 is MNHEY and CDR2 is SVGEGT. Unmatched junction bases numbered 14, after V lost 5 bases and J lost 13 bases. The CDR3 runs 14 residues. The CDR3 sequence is CASSPSGVVETQFF. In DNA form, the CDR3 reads TGTGCCAGCAGTCCAAGCGGGGTAGTGGAGACCCAGTTCTTC.

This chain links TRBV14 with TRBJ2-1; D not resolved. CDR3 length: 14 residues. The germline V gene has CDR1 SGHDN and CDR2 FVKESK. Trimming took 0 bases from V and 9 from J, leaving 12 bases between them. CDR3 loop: CASSQDIGVFEQFF. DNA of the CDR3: TGTGCCAGCAGCCAAGATATTGGAGTTTTTGAGCAGTTCTTC.

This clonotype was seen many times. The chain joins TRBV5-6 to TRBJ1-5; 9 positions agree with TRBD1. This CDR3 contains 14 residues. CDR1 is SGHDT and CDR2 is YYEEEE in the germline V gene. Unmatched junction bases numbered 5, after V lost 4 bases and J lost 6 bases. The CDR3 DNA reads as TGTGCCAGCAGCACCGGGACAGGGAGTCAGCCCCAGCATTTT. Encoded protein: CASSTGTGSQPQHF.

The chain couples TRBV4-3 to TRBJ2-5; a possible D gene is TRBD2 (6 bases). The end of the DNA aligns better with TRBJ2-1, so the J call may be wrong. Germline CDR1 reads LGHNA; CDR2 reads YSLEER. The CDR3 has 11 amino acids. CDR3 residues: CASSQRGEQFF. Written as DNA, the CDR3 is TGCGCCAGCAGCCAACGGGGGGAGCAGTTCTTC.

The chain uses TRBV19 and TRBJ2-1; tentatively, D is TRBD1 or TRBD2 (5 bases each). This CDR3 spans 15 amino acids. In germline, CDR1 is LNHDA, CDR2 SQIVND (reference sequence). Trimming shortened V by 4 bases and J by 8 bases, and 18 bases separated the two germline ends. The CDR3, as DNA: TGTGCCAGTAGTAAATCCGGGACCCCCACGGATGAGCAGTTCTTC. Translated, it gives CASSKSGTPTDEQFF.

This CDR3 is CATFPAVGGRKETQYF. Here the CDR3 DNA reads TGTGCCACCTTTCCGGCGGTGGGCGGGAGGAAAGAGACCCAGTACTTC. V and J are TRBV28 and TRBJ2-5; TRBD2 matches 8 bases. Germline values: CDR1 MDHEN, CDR2 SYDVKM. V shed 10 bases and J 3 bases; nucleotides not matched to a gene: 16. CDR3 length: 16 amino acids.

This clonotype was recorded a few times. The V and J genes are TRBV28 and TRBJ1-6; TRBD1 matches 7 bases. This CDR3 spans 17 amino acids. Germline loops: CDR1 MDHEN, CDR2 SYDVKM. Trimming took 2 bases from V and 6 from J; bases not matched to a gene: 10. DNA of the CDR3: TGTGCCAGCAGTTTACTCGGACAGGTCTTTGGTAATTCACCCCTCCACTTT. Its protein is CASSLLGQVFGNSPLHF.

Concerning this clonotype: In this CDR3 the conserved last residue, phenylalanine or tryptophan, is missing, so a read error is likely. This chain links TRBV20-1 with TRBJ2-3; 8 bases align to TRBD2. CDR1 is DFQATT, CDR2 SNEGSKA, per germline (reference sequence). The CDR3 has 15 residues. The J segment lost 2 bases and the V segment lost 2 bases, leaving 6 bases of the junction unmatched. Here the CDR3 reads CSARPLSGDTDTQYS. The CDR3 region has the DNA TGCAGTGCTAGACCCCTTAGCGGGGACACAGATACGCAGTATTCT.

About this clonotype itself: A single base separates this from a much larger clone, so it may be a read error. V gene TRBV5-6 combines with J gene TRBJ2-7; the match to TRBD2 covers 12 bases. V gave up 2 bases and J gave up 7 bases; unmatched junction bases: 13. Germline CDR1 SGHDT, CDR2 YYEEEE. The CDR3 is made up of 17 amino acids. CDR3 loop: CASSLIPGLAGSNEQYF. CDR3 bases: TGTGCCAGCAGCTTAATCCCGGGACTAGCGGGCTCTAATGAGCAGTACTTC.

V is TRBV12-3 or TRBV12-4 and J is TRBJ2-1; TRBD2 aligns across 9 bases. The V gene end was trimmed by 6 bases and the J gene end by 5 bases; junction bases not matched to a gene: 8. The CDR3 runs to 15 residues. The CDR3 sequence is CASSKSASGNNEQFF. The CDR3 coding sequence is TGTGCCAGCAGCAAAAGTGCTAGCGGGAACAATGAGCAGTTCTTC.

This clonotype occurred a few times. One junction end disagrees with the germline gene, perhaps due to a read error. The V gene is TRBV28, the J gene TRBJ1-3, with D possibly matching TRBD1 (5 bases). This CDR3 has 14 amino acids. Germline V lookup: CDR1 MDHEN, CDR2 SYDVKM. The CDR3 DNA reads TGTGCCAGCCGGGACCCTGGGTCTGGAAACACCACATATTTT. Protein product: CASRDPGSGNTTYF.

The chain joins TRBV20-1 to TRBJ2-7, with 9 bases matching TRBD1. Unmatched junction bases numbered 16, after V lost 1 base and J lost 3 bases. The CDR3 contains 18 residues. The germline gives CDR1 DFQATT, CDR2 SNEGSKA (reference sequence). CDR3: CSARGEGQGLFSFYEQYF. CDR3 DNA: TGCAGTGCTAGAGGGGAGGGACAGGGACTATTTAGCTTCTACGAGCAGTACTTC.

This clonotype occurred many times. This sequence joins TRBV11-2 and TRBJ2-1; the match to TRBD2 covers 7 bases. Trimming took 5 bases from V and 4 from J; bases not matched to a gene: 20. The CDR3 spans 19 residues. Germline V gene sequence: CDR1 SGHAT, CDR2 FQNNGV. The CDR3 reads CASSRDRSSLATLYNEQFF. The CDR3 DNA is TGTGCCAGCAGCAGAGACCGCAGCTCACTAGCGACACTTTACAATGAGCAGTTCTTC.

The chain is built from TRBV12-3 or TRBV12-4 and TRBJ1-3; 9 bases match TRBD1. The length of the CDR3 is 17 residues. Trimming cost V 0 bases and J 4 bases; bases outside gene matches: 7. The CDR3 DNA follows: TGTGCCAGCAGTTTAGCGCCGGGACAGGGACCCGGAAACACCATATATTTT. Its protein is CASSLAPGQGPGNTIYF.

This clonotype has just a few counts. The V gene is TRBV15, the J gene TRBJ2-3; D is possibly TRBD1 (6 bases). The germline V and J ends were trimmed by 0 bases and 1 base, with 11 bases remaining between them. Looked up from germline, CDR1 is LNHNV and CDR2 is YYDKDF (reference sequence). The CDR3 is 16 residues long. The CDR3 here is CATSRDLGAGTDTQYF. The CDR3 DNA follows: TGTGCCACCAGCAGAGATCTGGGGGCCGGCACAGATACGCAGTATTTT.

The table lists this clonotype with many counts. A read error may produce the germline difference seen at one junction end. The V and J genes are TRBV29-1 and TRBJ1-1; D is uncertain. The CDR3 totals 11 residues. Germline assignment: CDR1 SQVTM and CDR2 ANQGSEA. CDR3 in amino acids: CSVGGNAEAFF. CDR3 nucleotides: TGCAGCGTTGGAGGGAACGCTGAAGCTTTCTTT.

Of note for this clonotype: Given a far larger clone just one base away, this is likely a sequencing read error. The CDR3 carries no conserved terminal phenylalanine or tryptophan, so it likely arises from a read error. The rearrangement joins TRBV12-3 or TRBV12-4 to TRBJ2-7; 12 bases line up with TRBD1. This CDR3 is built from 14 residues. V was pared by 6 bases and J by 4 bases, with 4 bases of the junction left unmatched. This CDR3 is CASSRGQGAYEQYS. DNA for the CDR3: TGTGCCAGCAGCCGGGGACAGGGGGCGTACGAGCAGTACTCC.

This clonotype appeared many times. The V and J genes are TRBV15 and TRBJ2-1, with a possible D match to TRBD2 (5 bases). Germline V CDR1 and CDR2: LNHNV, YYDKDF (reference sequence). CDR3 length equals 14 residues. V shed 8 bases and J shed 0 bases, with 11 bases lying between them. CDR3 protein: CATSLGSSYNEQFF. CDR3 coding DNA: TGTGCCACCTCGTTGGGGAGCTCCTACAATGAGCAGTTCTTC.

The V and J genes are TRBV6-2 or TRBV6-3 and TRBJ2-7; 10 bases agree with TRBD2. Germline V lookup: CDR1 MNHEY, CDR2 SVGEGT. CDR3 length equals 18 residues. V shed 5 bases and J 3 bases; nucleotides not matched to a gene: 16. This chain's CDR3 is CASSPSSGTSGNYYEQYF. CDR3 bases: TGTGCCAGCAGTCCTTCCTCGGGTACTAGCGGGAACTACTACGAGCAGTACTTC.

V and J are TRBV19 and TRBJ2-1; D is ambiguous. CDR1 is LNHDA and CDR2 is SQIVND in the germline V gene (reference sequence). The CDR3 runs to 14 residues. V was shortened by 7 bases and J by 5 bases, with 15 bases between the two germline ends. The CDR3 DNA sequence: TGTGCCAGTAAGCCGGCGGAAGGAAACAATGAGCAGTTCTTC. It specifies CASKPAEGNNEQFF.

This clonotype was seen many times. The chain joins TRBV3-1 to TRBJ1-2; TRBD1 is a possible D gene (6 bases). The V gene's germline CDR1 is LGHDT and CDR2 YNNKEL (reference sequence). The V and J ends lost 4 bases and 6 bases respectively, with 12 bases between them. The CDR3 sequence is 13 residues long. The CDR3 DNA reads TGTGCCAGCAGCCGAGCGTCAGGGGATGGCTACACCTTC. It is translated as CASSRASGDGYTF. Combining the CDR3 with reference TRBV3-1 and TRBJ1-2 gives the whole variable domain DTAVSQTPKYLVTQMGNDKSIKCEQNLGHDTMYWYKQDSKKFLKIMFSYNNKELIINETVPNRFSPKSPDKAHLNLHINSLELGDSAVYFCASSRASGDGYTFGSGTRLTVV.

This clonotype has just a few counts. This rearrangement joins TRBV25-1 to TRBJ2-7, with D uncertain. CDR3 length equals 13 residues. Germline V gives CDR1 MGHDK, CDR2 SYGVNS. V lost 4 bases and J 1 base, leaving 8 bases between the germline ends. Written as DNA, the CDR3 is TGTGCCAGCAGTGGACCGAATTCCTACGAGCAGTACTTC. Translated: CASSGPNSYEQYF.

CDR3: CASSVWDLDGDEQFF. DNA of the CDR3: TGTGCCAGCAGCGTATGGGACCTTGACGGCGATGAGCAGTTCTTC. V is TRBV9 and J is TRBJ2-1; D could derive from TRBD1 or TRBD2 (5 bases each). The CDR3 length is 15 residues. With 1 base removed from V and 8 bases from J, the gap between germline ends came to 16 bases. The V gene's germline CDR1 is SGDLS and CDR2 YYNGEE. The full variable domain, with the rest looked up from reference TRBV9 and TRBJ2-1, is DSGVTQTPKHLITATGQRVTLRCSPRSGDLSVYWYQQSLDQGLQFLIQYYNGEERAKGNILERFSAQQFPDLHSELNLSSLELGDSALYFCASSVWDLDGDEQFFGPGTRLTVL.

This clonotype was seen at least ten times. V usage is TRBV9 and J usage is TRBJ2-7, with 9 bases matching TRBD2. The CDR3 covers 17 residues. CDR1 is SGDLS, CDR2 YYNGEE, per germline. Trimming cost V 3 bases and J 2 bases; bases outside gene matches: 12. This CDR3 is CASSALPVAGGTYEQYF. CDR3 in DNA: TGTGCCAGCAGCGCACTTCCTGTGGCGGGAGGGACCTACGAGCAGTACTTC.

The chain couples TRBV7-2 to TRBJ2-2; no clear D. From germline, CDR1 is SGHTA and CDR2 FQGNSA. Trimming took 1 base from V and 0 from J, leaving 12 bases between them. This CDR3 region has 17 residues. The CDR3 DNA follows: TGTGCCAGCAGCTTAGATACGTTTGGATCGAACACCGGGGAGCTGTTTTTT. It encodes CASSLDTFGSNTGELFF.

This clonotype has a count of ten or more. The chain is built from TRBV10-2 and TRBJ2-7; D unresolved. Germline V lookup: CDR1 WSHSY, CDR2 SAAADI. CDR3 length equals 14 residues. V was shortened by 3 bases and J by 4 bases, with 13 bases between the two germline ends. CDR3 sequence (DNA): TGCGCCAGCAGTGATCCTGACCTCCAATACGAGCAGTACTTC. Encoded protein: CASSDPDLQYEQYF.

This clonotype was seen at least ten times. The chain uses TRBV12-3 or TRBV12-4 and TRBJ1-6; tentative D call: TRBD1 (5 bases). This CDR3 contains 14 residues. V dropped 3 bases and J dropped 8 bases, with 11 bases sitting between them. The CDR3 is CASSFGREDSPLHF. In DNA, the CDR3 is TGTGCCAGCAGTTTCGGCAGGGAGGATTCACCCCTCCACTTT.

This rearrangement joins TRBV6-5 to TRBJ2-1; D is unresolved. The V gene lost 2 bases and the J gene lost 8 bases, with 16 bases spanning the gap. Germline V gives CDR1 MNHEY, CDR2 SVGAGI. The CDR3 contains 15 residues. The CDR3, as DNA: TGTGCCAGCAGTTACAAGAGGACGAAGACCCATGAGCAGTTCTTC. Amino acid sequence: CASSYKRTKTHEQFF.

CDR3 sequence (DNA): TGTGCCAGCAGTGAAGCGAGACCGGACTCCTACGAGCAGTACTTC. Translated, it gives CASSEARPDSYEQYF. This sequence joins TRBV2 and TRBJ2-7; D gene unclear. The V gene lost 0 bases and the J gene lost 0 bases, with 9 bases spanning the gap. CDR1 is SNHLY, CDR2 FYNNEI, per germline. This CDR3 has 15 residues.

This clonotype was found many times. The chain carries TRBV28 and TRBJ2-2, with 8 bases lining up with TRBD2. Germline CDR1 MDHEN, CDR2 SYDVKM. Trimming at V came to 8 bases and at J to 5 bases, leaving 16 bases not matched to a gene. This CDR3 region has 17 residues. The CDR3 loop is CASEPLLSGERTGELFF. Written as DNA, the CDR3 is TGTGCCAGCGAGCCCCTCCTTAGCGGGGAGAGGACCGGGGAGCTGTTTTTT.